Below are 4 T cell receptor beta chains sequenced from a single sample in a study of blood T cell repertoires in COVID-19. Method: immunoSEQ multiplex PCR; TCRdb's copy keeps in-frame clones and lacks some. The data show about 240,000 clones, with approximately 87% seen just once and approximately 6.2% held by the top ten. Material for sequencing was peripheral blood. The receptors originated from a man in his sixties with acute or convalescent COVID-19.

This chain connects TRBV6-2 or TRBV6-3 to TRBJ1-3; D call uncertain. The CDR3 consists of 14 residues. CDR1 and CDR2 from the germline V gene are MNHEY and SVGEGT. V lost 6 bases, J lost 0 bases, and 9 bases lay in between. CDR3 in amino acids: CASSPVFSGNTIYF. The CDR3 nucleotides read TGTGCCAGCAGCCCCGTCTTCTCTGGAAACACCATATATTTT.

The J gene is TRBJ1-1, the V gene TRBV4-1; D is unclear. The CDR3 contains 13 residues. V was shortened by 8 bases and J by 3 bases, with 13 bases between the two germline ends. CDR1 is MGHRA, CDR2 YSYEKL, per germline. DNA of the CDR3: TGCGCCAGCCGACCGGGATCCCACACTGAAGCTTTCTTT. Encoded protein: CASRPGSHTEAFF.

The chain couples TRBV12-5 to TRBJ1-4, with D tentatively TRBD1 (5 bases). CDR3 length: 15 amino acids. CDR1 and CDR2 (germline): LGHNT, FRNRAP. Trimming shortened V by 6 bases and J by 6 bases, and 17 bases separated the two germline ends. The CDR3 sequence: CASGGTGRVDEKLFF. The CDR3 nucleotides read TGTGCTAGTGGCGGGACCGGGAGGGTTGATGAAAAACTGTTTTTT.

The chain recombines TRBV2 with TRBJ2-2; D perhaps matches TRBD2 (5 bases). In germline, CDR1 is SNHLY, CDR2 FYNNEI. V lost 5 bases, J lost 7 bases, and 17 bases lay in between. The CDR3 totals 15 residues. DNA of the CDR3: TGTGCCAGCAGTTCTTCTAGCTCGGGTATCGGGGAGCTGTTTTTT. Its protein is CASSSSSSGIGELFF.